This T cell receptor (beta chain) was captured in a study of blood T cell repertoires in COVID-19. On the study more broadly: Both acute and convalescent COVID-19 samples were obtained from the United States, Italy and Spain.

In the original analysis: Estimated nucleated cell counts came from reference gene primer amplification. Using immunoSEQ multiplex PCR, the repertoire was profiled, and TCRdb retains in-frame clones only, with some absent. V, J and clone size derive from that table, while D and trimming were established from the DNA sequence. This sample has nearly 55,000 clones, with about 86% found just once. Germline V gene lookup returns CDR1 SNHLY and CDR2 FYNNEI. CDR3 length equals 16 residues. With V trimmed by 6 bases and J by 0 bases, 8 bases remained unmatched. J is TRBJ1-3 and V is TRBV2; 7 bases are a match to TRBD1. The source material was peripheral blood. The clonotype was recovered from a man aged 65 to 79 with active COVID-19. The CDR3: CASRRPTGDSGNTIYF. Here the CDR3 DNA reads TGTGCCAGCAGGAGGCCTACAGGGGACTCTGGAAACACCATATATTTT.